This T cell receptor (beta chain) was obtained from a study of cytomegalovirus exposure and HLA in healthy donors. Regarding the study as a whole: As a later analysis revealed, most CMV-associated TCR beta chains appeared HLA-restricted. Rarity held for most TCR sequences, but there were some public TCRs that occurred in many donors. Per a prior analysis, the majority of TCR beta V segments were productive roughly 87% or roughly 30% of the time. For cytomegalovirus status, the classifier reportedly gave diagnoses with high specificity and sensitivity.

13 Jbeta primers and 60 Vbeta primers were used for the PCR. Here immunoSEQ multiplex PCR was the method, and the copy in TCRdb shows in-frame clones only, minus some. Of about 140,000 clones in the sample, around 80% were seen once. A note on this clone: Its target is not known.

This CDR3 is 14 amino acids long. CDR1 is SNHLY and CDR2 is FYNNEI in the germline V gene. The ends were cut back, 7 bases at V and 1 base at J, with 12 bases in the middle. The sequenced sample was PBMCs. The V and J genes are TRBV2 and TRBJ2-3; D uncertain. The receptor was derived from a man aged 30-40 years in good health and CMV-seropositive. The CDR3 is CASTGRYGTDTQYF. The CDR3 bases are TGTGCCAGCACAGGTAGATACGGCACAGATACGCAGTATTTT. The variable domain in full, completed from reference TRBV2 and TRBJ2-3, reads EPEVTQTPSHQVTQMGQEVILRCVPISNHLYFYWYRQILGQKVEFLVSFYNNEISEKSEIFDDQFSVERPDGSNFTLKIRSTKLEDSAMYFCASTGRYGTDTQYFGPGTRLTVL.